The 17 T cell receptor beta chains given below trace back to one sample, sequenced in a study of blood T cell repertoires in COVID-19. Produced via immunoSEQ multiplex PCR; TCRdb's table is partial and in-frame only. The table lists roughly 400,000 clones, about 89% of them singletons. The sequenced sample was PBMCs or T cells enriched from blood (not recorded which). The receptors originated from a woman aged 40-49 years who had been exposed to COVID-19.

This sequence joins TRBV19 and TRBJ1-2, with TRBD1 as a possible D gene (5 bases). V shed 7 bases and J shed 2 bases, with 14 bases lying between them. CDR1 and CDR2 from the germline V gene are LNHDA and SQIVND (reference sequence). This CDR3 region has 14 residues. CDR3 nucleotide sequence: TGTGCCAGTATCCGACAGTCCGGCAACTATGGCTACACCTTC. This gives the protein CASIRQSGNYGYTF.

The rearrangement uses TRBV5-6 and TRBJ2-5; D unresolved. The CDR3 loop spans 14 amino acids. Germline V gene lookup returns CDR1 SGHDT and CDR2 YYEEEE. V shed 2 bases and J shed 4 bases, with 12 bases lying between them. The CDR3 DNA reads as TGTGCCAGCAGCTTCCGCGAATCGGGAGAGACCCAGTACTTC. Translating gives CASSFRESGETQYF.

The DNA for the CDR3 is TGTGCCAGCAGCTTATTACTAGCGGGCAGCACAGATACGCAGTATTTT. Its translation is CASSLLLAGSTDTQYF. The V call is TRBV7-9, the J call TRBJ2-3, with 9 nucleotides matching TRBD2. The CDR3 runs to 16 residues. Unmatched junction bases numbered 3, after V lost 2 bases and J lost 0 bases. CDR1 SEHNR and CDR2 FQNEAQ come from the germline V gene (reference sequence). Together with reference TRBV7-9 and TRBJ2-3, the CDR3 gives the full variable domain: DTGVSQNPRHKITKRGQNVTFRCDPISEHNRLYWYRQTLGQGPEFLTYFQNEAQLEKSRLLSDRFSAERPKGSFSTLEIQRTEQGDSAMYLCASSLLLAGSTDTQYFGPGTRLTVL.

The V gene is TRBV11-1, the J gene TRBJ2-2, with TRBD2 as a possible D gene (6 bases). Trimming removed 5 bases from V and 0 bases from J, with 13 bases in between. Germline V gives CDR1 SGHAT, CDR2 FQDESV (reference sequence). This CDR3 contains 16 residues. CDR3 sequence (DNA): TGTGCCAGCAGCCCGGGGGACCCGTCGAACACCGGGGAGCTGTTTTTT. Protein product: CASSPGDPSNTGELFF.

A single count supports this clone. The CDR3, as DNA: TGTGCCAGCAGTGCCTCGGGACTGTCCTACAATGAGCAGTTCTTC. Translated: CASSASGLSYNEQFF. The chain links TRBV2 to TRBJ2-1, with a tentative D call TRBD2 (6 bases). The CDR3 is 15 amino acids. From germline, CDR1 is SNHLY and CDR2 FYNNEI. V dropped 4 bases and J dropped 1 base, with 11 bases sitting between them. Full variable domain (outside the CDR3, taken from reference TRBV2 and TRBJ2-1): EPEVTQTPSHQVTQMGQEVILRCVPISNHLYFYWYRQILGQKVEFLVSFYNNEISEKSEIFDDQFSVERPDGSNFTLKIRSTKLEDSAMYFCASSASGLSYNEQFFGPGTRLTVL.

The rearrangement links TRBV18 to TRBJ2-1; TRBD2 is a possible D gene (5 bases). The CDR3 has 12 amino acids. Germline lookup yields CDR1 KGHSH and CDR2 LQKENI. V lost 4 bases to trimming and J lost 5 bases, with 6 bases between them. In DNA form, the CDR3 reads TGTGCCAGCTCACGGGAGAACAATGAGCAGTTCTTC. It codes for CASSRENNEQFF.

This chain uses TRBV5-1 with TRBJ1-1; 7 bases align to TRBD1. Germline trimming cut 5 bases from V and 1 base from J; bases unmatched to any gene: 11. In germline, CDR1 is SGHRS, CDR2 YFSETQ. CDR3 length equals 16 residues. CDR3 sequence (DNA): TGCGCCAGCAGGATGGAGTTGGGACAGACGAACACTGAAGCTTTCTTT. Residues: CASRMELGQTNTEAFF. Looking up the rest from reference TRBV5-1 and TRBJ1-1 gives the full variable domain: KAGVTQTPRYLIKTRGQQVTLSCSPISGHRSVSWYQQTPGQGLQFLFEYFSETQRNKGNFPGRFSGRQFSNSRSEMNVSTLELGDSALYLCASRMELGQTNTEAFFGQGTRLTVV.

This clone has just one count. V usage is TRBV7-2 and J usage is TRBJ2-7, with 8 nucleotides matching TRBD2. The CDR3 extends over 14 amino acids. After removal of 1 base from V and 5 bases from J, the junction contained 4 bases not matched to a gene. In germline, CDR1 is SGHTA, CDR2 FQGNSA. CDR3 loop: CASSLVSGSDEQYF. CDR3 bases: TGTGCCAGCAGCTTAGTCAGCGGGAGTGACGAGCAGTACTTC.

The CDR3 bases are TGTGCCAGCAATGGCGGAAACTATGGCTACACCTTC. Amino acid sequence: CASNGGNYGYTF. This chain connects TRBV6-5 to TRBJ1-2; no clear D gene. The germline gives CDR1 MNHEY, CDR2 SVGAGI. The V and J ends lost 7 bases and 2 bases respectively, with 8 bases between them. This CDR3 comprises 12 residues.

The chain is built from TRBV10-2 and TRBJ1-2; D perhaps matches TRBD1 (5 bases). The germline gives CDR1 WSHSY, CDR2 SAAADI. There are 13 residues in the CDR3. The germline V and J ends were trimmed by 2 bases and 7 bases, with 11 bases remaining between them. CDR3 in amino acids: CASSEGQGRGYTF. CDR3 DNA sequence: TGCGCCAGCAGTGAGGGGCAGGGTCGTGGCTACACCTTC.

This clone has just one count. This sequence joins TRBV19 and TRBJ1-2, with TRBD1 matching 10 bases. CDR3 length equals 15 residues. Per the germline V gene, CDR1 is LNHDA and CDR2 is SQIVND (reference sequence). J was trimmed by 4 bases and V by 7 bases; bases with no gene match: 9. The CDR3: CASILRTGGSYGYTF. The CDR3 bases are TGTGCCAGTATCCTAAGGACAGGGGGAAGCTATGGCTACACCTTC.

This clone was picked up a small number of times. J is TRBJ1-2 and V is TRBV30; possible D gene TRBD1, 6 bases. This CDR3 is 15 amino acids long. The V gene lost 5 bases and the J gene lost 2 bases, with 18 bases spanning the gap. Per the germline V gene, CDR1 is GTSNPN and CDR2 is SVGIG (reference sequence). The CDR3 loop reads CAWGGTGGGNYGYTF. DNA for the CDR3: TGTGCCTGGGGGGGCACAGGCGGCGGCAACTATGGCTACACCTTC.

V and J are TRBV19 and TRBJ2-3, with D tentatively TRBD1 (7 bases). The CDR3 spans 16 residues. Per the germline V gene, CDR1 is LNHDA and CDR2 is SQIVND (reference sequence). The V end lost 4 bases, the J end lost 4 bases, and 18 bases lay between the germline ends. DNA of the CDR3: TGTGCCAGTAGTACCTCGCGGCAGGGGGGAGCAGATACGCAGTATTTT. Amino acids: CASSTSRQGGADTQYF. The full variable domain, in which reference TRBV19 and TRBJ2-3 provide the parts outside the CDR3, is DGGITQSPKYLFRKEGQNVTLSCEQNLNHDAMYWYRQDPGQGLRLIYYSQIVNDFQKGDIAEGYSVSREKKESFPLTVTSAQKNPTAFYLCASSTSRQGGADTQYFGPGTRLTVL.

The chain recombines TRBV5-4 with TRBJ1-1, with TRBD1 as a possible D gene (5 bases). The germline gives CDR1 SGHNT, CDR2 YYREEE (reference sequence). The CDR3 contains 14 residues. The V and J ends lost 2 bases and 2 bases respectively, with 10 bases between them. The CDR3 DNA sequence: TGTGCCAGCAGCTTTTCCGGGACTAACACTGAAGCTTTCTTT. Its translation: CASSFSGTNTEAFF.

V gene TRBV10-3 combines with J gene TRBJ2-3, with D uncertain. Germline assignment: CDR1 ENHRY and CDR2 SYGVKD. This CDR3 is built from 12 residues. V shed 1 base and J shed 14 bases, with 13 bases lying between them. DNA for the CDR3: TGTGCCATCAGTGAGTTAACGAAGAGGCCGTATTTT. It yields the protein CAISELTKRPYF.

V is TRBV6-5 and J is TRBJ2-1, with D possibly TRBD2 on 6 matching bases. The CDR3 contains 14 residues. Germline V gene data show CDR1 as MNHEY and CDR2 as SVGAGI. V dropped 8 bases and J dropped 9 bases, with 20 bases sitting between them. The CDR3 loop is CASRMEGGSSEQFF. CDR3 coding DNA: TGTGCCAGCCGAATGGAGGGTGGGAGCTCTGAGCAGTTCTTC.

The rearrangement joins TRBV18 to TRBJ2-1, with 7 bases matching TRBD1. Trimming took 4 bases from V and 5 from J; bases not matched to a gene: 20. Germline assignment: CDR1 KGHSH and CDR2 LQKENI. The CDR3 covers 19 residues. CDR3 coding DNA: TGTGCCAGCTCACTCAGGGGCAGGGTGTTGGACAGGATGGACAATGAGCAGTTCTTC. Amino acids: CASSLRGRVLDRMDNEQFF.